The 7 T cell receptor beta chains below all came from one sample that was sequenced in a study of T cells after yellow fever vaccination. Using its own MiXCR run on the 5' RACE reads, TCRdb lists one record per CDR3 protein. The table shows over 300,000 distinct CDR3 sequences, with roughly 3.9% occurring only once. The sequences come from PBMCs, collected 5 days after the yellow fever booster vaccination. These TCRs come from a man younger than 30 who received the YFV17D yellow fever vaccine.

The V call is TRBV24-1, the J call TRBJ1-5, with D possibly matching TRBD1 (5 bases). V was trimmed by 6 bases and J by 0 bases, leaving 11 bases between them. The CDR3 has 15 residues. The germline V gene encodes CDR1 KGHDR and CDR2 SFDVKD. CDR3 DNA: TGTGCCACCAGTTCCAGGGCCTATAGCAATCAGCCCCAGCATTTT. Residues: CATSSRAYSNQPQHF.

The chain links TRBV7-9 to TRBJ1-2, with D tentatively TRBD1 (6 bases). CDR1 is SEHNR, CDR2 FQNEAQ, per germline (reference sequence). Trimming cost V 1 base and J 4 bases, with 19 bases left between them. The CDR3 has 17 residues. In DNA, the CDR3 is TGTGCCAGCAGCTTAGATTTCTGGTACGAGGGGGGCTATGGCTACACCTTC. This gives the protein CASSLDFWYEGGYGYTF.

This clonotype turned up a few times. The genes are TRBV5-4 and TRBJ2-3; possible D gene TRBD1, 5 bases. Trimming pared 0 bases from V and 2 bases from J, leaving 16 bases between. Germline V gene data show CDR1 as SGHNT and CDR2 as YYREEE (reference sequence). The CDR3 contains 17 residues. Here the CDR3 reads CASSLVGAGWNTDTQYF. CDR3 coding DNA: TGTGCCAGCAGCTTGGTAGGTGCAGGGTGGAACACAGATACGCAGTATTTT.

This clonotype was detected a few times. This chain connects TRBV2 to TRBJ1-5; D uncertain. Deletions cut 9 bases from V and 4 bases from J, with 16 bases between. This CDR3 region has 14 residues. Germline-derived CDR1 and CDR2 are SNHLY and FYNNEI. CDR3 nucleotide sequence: TGTGCCAGTGGAAAGACGGATGCAAATCAGCCCCAGCATTTT. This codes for CASGKTDANQPQHF.

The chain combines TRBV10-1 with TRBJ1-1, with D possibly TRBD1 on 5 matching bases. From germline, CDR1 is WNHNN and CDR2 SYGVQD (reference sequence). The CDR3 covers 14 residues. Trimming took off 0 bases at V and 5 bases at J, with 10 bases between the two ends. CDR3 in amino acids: CASSESNRRTEAFF. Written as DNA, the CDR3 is TGCGCCAGCAGTGAGTCGAACAGGAGAACTGAAGCTTTCTTT.

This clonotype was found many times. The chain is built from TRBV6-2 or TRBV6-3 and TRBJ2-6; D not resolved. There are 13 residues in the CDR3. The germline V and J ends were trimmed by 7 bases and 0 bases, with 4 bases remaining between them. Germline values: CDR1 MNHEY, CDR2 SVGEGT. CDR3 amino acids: CASKRSGANVLTF. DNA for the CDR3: TGTGCCAGCAAGCGCTCTGGGGCCAACGTCCTGACTTTC.

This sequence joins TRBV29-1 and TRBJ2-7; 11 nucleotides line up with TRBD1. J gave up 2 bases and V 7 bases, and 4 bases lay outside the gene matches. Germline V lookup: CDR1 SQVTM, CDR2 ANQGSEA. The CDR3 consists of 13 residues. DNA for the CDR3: TGCAGCGCCCGGGACAGGGGGACCTACGAGCAGTACTTC. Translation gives CSARDRGTYEQYF.